The present T cell receptor beta chain was sequenced within a study of cytomegalovirus exposure and HLA in healthy donors. Study-level information: Genotyping of roughly 400 donors showed that around 81% belonged to the Caucasian-associated ancestry cluster.

In regard to this clone: Its antigen is unidentified.

When sampled, the donors appeared nominally healthy, though they likely had unrecorded immune exposures. Study-level findings and limits: HLA-A and HLA-B allele assignments for most subjects were reportedly predicted accurately using TCR beta sequences.

Use of 60 Vbeta and 13 Jbeta primers characterized the PCR. Assay used: immunoSEQ multiplex PCR; TCRdb lists only in-frame clones, some missing. This sample yields approximately 120,000 clones, of which around 80% are seen a single time; around 14% belongs to the top ten. The clonotype was recovered from a woman aged 55-69 years in good health and CMV-seropositive. The sequenced sample was PBMCs.

The CDR3 spells CASSFPGGGEETQYF. The DNA for the CDR3 is TGTGCCAGCAGCTTCCCCGGGGGGGGAGAAGAGACCCAGTACTTC. This sequence joins TRBV5-6 and TRBJ2-5; TRBD2 agrees at 8 bases. Germline values: CDR1 SGHDT, CDR2 YYEEEE. This CDR3 is 15 amino acids long. V dropped 2 bases and J dropped 3; count of bases not matched to a gene: 6.